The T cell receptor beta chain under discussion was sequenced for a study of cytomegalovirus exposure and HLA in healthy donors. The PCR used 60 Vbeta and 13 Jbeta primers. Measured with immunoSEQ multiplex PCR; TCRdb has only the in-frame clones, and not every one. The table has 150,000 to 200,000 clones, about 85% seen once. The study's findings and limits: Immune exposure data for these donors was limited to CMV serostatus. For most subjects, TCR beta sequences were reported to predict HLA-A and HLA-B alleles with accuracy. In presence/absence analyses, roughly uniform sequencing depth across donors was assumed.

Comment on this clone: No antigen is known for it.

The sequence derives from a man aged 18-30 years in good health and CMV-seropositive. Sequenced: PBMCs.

CDR3 in amino acids: CAWSQGLAGHNEQFF. The CDR3 DNA reads TGTGCCTGGAGCCAGGGACTAGCGGGCCACAATGAGCAGTTCTTC. This chain connects TRBV30 to TRBJ2-1; 12 positions match TRBD2. The CDR3 consists of 15 residues. With V trimmed by 3 bases and J by 5 bases, 5 bases remained unmatched. CDR1 GTSNPN and CDR2 SVGIG come from the germline V gene (reference sequence).